Listed below are T cell receptor beta chains from one sample, sequenced in a study of cytomegalovirus exposure and HLA in healthy donors. Clones were read by immunoSEQ multiplex PCR, and TCRdb kept only the in-frame ones, dropping some. The sample includes about 140,000 clones, roughly 80% of them seen just once. Sequencing was carried out using PBMCs. The receptors originated from a woman in her 50s in good health and CMV-seropositive. Each CDR3 is given with its conserved first and last residue. The D gene is left open where the match is weak. Where a row states a size, it is once, few, many or the class of an expanded clone; other rows omit it.

d_call: NA; j_call: TRBJ1-6; clone_size: NA; v_call: TRBV6-1; cdr3_nt: TGTGCCAGCAGTGTACAGACAGTCCGCGAGTCACCCCTCCACTTT; cdr3_aa: CASSVQTVRESPLHF
d_call: TRBD2; j_call: TRBJ2-3; clone_size: NA; v_call: TRBV27; cdr3_nt: TGTGCCAGCAGTTTATGGCCCACGGCTAGCGGTAACACAGATACGCAGTATTTT; cdr3_aa: CASSLWPTASGNTDTQYF
d_call: TRBD1; j_call: TRBJ2-7; clone_size: NA; v_call: TRBV7-2; cdr3_nt: TGTGCCAGCAGCCTAAACAGGGGTCTATCCTACGAGCAGTACTTC; cdr3_aa: CASSLNRGLSYEQYF
d_call: TRBD1; j_call: TRBJ1-1; clone_size: NA; v_call: TRBV7-9; cdr3_nt: TGTGCCAGCAGCTTAGCTCGACAGGGTGAATTCTTT; cdr3_aa: CASSLARQGEFF
d_call: TRBD2; j_call: TRBJ2-2; clone_size: NA; v_call: TRBV5-4; cdr3_nt: TGTGCCAGCAGCGCCCAACTAGCGGGGGGGCCGGCCGGGGAGCTGTTTTTT; cdr3_aa: CASSAQLAGGPAGELFF
d_call: NA; j_call: TRBJ1-6; clone_size: NA; v_call: TRBV7-2; cdr3_nt: TGTGCCAGCAGCTTCCAGGGCTTGAATTCACCCCTCCACTTT; cdr3_aa: CASSFQGLNSPLHF
d_call: TRBD1; j_call: TRBJ2-5; clone_size: few; v_call: TRBV4-2; cdr3_nt: TGTGCCAGCAGCCAACAACCCATGGGACAGGGGATGGAGACCCAGTACTTC; cdr3_aa: CASSQQPMGQGMETQYF
d_call: NA; j_call: TRBJ1-1; clone_size: NA; v_call: TRBV6-6; cdr3_nt: TGTGCCAGCAATACGCGGGGGGGCACGGACACTGAAGCTTTCTTT; cdr3_aa: CASNTRGGTDTEAFF
d_call: TRBD2; j_call: TRBJ2-3; clone_size: NA; v_call: TRBV29-1; cdr3_nt: TGCAGCGTCGGACTAGCGGGGAGCACAGATACGCAGTATTTT; cdr3_aa: CSVGLAGSTDTQYF
d_call: TRBD1; j_call: TRBJ1-2; clone_size: NA; v_call: TRBV6-1; cdr3_nt: TGTGCCAGCAGGGAAGAGGTGGGACAGGGGTACGGCTACACCTTC; cdr3_aa: CASREEVGQGYGYTF
d_call: NA; j_call: TRBJ1-5; clone_size: NA; v_call: TRBV5-1; cdr3_nt: TGCGCCAGCATATATGGAGGATCCGCTTACGGTCAGCCCCAGCATTTT; cdr3_aa: CASIYGGSAYGQPQHF
d_call: TRBD1; j_call: TRBJ2-7; clone_size: NA; v_call: TRBV5-5; cdr3_nt: TGTGCCAGCAGCGGCTTCACAGGGGCGAATCGATACGAGCAGTACTTC; cdr3_aa: CASSGFTGANRYEQYF
d_call: TRBD1; j_call: TRBJ1-5; clone_size: NA; v_call: TRBV28; cdr3_nt: TGTGCCAGCAGTTTAATGGGACAGGGACCCTCCAATCAGCCCCAGCATTTT; cdr3_aa: CASSLMGQGPSNQPQHF
d_call: TRBD2; j_call: TRBJ2-1; clone_size: NA; v_call: TRBV28; cdr3_nt: TGTGCCAGCAGTAGCGGGGGGCCTGAGCAGTTCTTC; cdr3_aa: CASSSGGPEQFF
d_call: NA; j_call: TRBJ1-5; clone_size: NA; v_call: TRBV10-3; cdr3_nt: TGTGCCATCAGTGGCGACAGCGTCAGCAATCAGCCCCAGCATTTT; cdr3_aa: CAISGDSVSNQPQHF
d_call: NA; j_call: TRBJ2-7; clone_size: NA; v_call: TRBV5-4; cdr3_nt: TGTGCCAGCAGCCTGATGACCGGGACTGTCGGCTTGCAGTACTTC; cdr3_aa: CASSLMTGTVGLQYF
d_call: TRBD1; j_call: TRBJ2-1; clone_size: NA; v_call: TRBV5-4; cdr3_nt: TGTGCCAGCACCCTCGGGACAGGGGGTATCTACAATGAGCAGTTCTTC; cdr3_aa: CASTLGTGGIYNEQFF